Presented here are 32 T cell receptor beta chains from one specimen sequenced in a study of early T cells in non-severe SARS-CoV-2 infection. MiXCR was run by TCRdb on the 5' RACE reads, yielding one entry per CDR3 protein. This table has 80,000 or so distinct CDR3 sequences, about an eighth appearing once. The sequenced sample consisted of whole blood. The receptor set was obtained from an adult who was a healthcare worker with PCR-confirmed SARS-CoV-2 infection or an uninfected control (not recorded which).

This clonotype was detected a few times. The chain employs TRBV14 and TRBJ2-5; 9 bases fit TRBD2. From germline, CDR1 is SGHDN and CDR2 FVKESK. V shed 7 bases, J shed 4 bases, and the junction held 10 bases outside the gene matches. The CDR3 loop spans 15 amino acids. CDR3 residues: CASNPGTSSRETQYF. Written as DNA, the CDR3 is TGTGCCAGCAATCCCGGGACTAGCTCACGAGAGACCCAGTACTTC.

At least ten counts were recorded for this clonotype. The chain joins TRBV3-1 to TRBJ2-7; D is perhaps TRBD2 (5 bases). The germline V gene encodes CDR1 LGHDT and CDR2 YNNKEL (reference sequence). The CDR3 sequence is 13 residues long. The V end was cut by 4 bases, the J end by 6 bases, with 13 bases between. The CDR3 nucleotides are TGTGCCAGCAGCCCGCCCCTTGCGGGCGAGCAGTACTTC. Translation gives CASSPPLAGEQYF.

This clonotype was seen a few times. This chain connects TRBV5-6 to TRBJ2-1; D unclear. The germline gives CDR1 SGHDT, CDR2 YYEEEE. V lost 1 base and J 8 bases, leaving 10 bases between the germline ends. The CDR3 extends over 13 amino acids. The CDR3 region has the DNA TGTGCCAGCAGCTTGCTGGGCGAATATGAGCAGTTCTTC. Translating gives CASSLLGEYEQFF.

This chain uses TRBV7-2 with TRBJ2-5, with 9 bases aligning to TRBD2. The CDR3 runs to 13 residues. J gave up 5 bases and V 7 bases, and 5 bases lay outside the gene matches. Per germline, CDR1 SGHTA and CDR2 FQGNSA. Here the CDR3 DNA reads TGTGCCAGCACCTCAGGACTAGCGGAGACCCAGTACTTC. This encodes CASTSGLAETQYF.

In this sample, this clonotype turned up many times. This chain links TRBV20-1 with TRBJ1-1; D is ambiguous. Germline CDR1 DFQATT, CDR2 SNEGSKA (reference sequence). This CDR3 is 13 amino acids long. Trimming removed 3 bases at V and 8 bases at J, with 16 bases between. The CDR3 region is CSARPMESGEAFF. In DNA, the CDR3 is TGCAGTGCTAGGCCTATGGAAAGCGGGGAAGCTTTCTTT.

This clonotype was observed at least ten times. The V gene is TRBV6-4, the J gene TRBJ2-1; D is unclear. With 3 bases removed from V and 5 bases from J, the gap between germline ends came to 14 bases. Germline CDR1 reads MRHNA; CDR2 reads SNTAGT. The CDR3 totals 15 residues. CDR3 nucleotides: TGTGCCAGCAGTGAGAAAGGAGATCTGAACAATGAGCAGTTCTTC. Translation: CASSEKGDLNNEQFF.

This clonotype was detected only a few times. The chain is built from TRBV24-1 and TRBJ1-3, with unresolved D. V was trimmed by 0 bases and J by 0 bases, leaving 5 bases between them. Germline CDR1 is KGHDR and CDR2 is SFDVKD. This CDR3 is built from 15 residues. As DNA, the CDR3 is TGTGCCACCAGTGATTTGAGGAGCTCTGGAAACACCATATATTTT. The encoded protein is CATSDLRSSGNTIYF.

The V gene is TRBV2, the J gene TRBJ2-2, with D tentatively TRBD2 (5 bases). Between the trimmed V and J ends, which lost 4 bases and 4 bases, there was a span of 13 bases. The CDR3 is made up of 15 amino acids. The germline gives CDR1 SNHLY, CDR2 FYNNEI. CDR3 residues: CASSGGSVGTGELFF. The CDR3 coding sequence is TGTGCCAGCAGTGGAGGTAGCGTAGGCACCGGGGAGCTGTTTTTT.

In this sample, this clonotype turned up a few times. This chain links TRBV14 with TRBJ2-7; weak D call: TRBD1 (5 bases). The CDR3 consists of 15 residues. Trimming took 4 bases from V and 0 from J, leaving 13 bases between them. Germline V gives CDR1 SGHDN, CDR2 FVKESK. This chain's CDR3 is CASSRWGRSSYEQYF. CDR3 nucleotides: TGTGCCAGCAGCCGGTGGGGCAGGAGCTCCTACGAGCAGTACTTC.

This clonotype was counted a few times. This rearrangement joins TRBV10-3 to TRBJ2-7; D is undetermined. The CDR3 covers 14 residues. Germline-derived CDR1 and CDR2 are ENHRY and SYGVKD. V was shortened by 8 bases and J by 0 bases, with 14 bases between the two germline ends. The CDR3 coding sequence is TGTGCCATCTCGCGGCCGGCTAGCTCCTACGAGCAGTACTTC. Amino acids: CAISRPASSYEQYF.

This clonotype was counted a few times. The chain uses TRBV5-1 and TRBJ2-7; TRBD1 aligns across 9 bases. Trimming removed 4 bases from V and 2 bases from J; junction bases left unmatched: 13. The germline V gene has CDR1 SGHRS and CDR2 YFSETQ. The CDR3 sequence is 17 residues long. For the CDR3, the DNA is TGCGCCAGCAGCAAGCCCGGGACAGGGATGTGGACCTACGAGCAGTACTTC. It encodes CASSKPGTGMWTYEQYF.

This clonotype has a count of ten or more. The chain carries TRBV6-1 and TRBJ2-7, with 8 bases fitting TRBD1. The CDR3 covers 13 residues. With V trimmed by 5 bases and J by 2 bases, 2 bases remained unmatched. Germline CDR1 is MNHNS and CDR2 is SASEGT. The CDR3 DNA follows: TGTGCCAGCAGTTGGACAGGGACCTACGAGCAGTACTTC. It is translated as CASSWTGTYEQYF.

As regards this clonotype: In this CDR3 the conserved last residue, phenylalanine or tryptophan, is missing, so a read error is likely. The limits of the CDR3 on the DNA are not certain, so only TCRdb's listed CDR3 is given. The rearrangement links TRBV3-1 to TRBJ1-1; the table calls TRBD1, which could not be checked here. Per the germline V gene, CDR1 is LGHDT and CDR2 is YNNKEL (reference sequence). Including both end residues, the CDR3 is 13 amino acids long. This CDR3 reads CASSQSPGSPPIL.

The V and J genes are TRBV5-1 and TRBJ2-2; 8 bases align to TRBD2. The CDR3 length is 15 residues. Germline CDR1 SGHRS, CDR2 YFSETQ. V gave up 1 base and J gave up 1 base; unmatched junction bases: 0. CDR3 protein: CASSLTSGNTGELFF. Written as DNA, the CDR3 is TGCGCCAGCAGCTTGACTAGCGGGAACACCGGGGAGCTGTTTTTT. Full variable domain (remainder filled in from reference TRBV5-1 and TRBJ2-2): KAGVTQTPRYLIKTRGQQVTLSCSPISGHRSVSWYQQTPGQGLQFLFEYFSETQRNKGNFPGRFSGRQFSNSRSEMNVSTLELGDSALYLCASSLTSGNTGELFFGEGSRLTVL.

This clonotype was picked up many times. This chain joins TRBV6-1 and TRBJ2-7; D is unclear. The CDR3 spans 11 residues. CDR1 is MNHNS, CDR2 SASEGT, per germline. Trimming cost V 8 bases and J 4 bases, with 9 bases left between them. The CDR3 loop is CASGLGYEQYF. The CDR3 bases are TGTGCCAGCGGGTTAGGGTACGAGCAGTACTTC.

In its sample, this clonotype was seen many times. This chain uses TRBV7-2 with TRBJ2-5; 7 bases are a match to TRBD2. CDR1 SGHTA and CDR2 FQGNSA come from the germline V gene. This CDR3 has 17 residues. The J segment lost 2 bases and the V segment lost 1 base, leaving 10 bases of the junction unmatched. The CDR3 loop reads CASSLERGRATQETQYF. Here the CDR3 DNA reads TGTGCCAGCAGCTTAGAACGTGGGAGGGCGACTCAAGAGACCCAGTACTTC.

This clonotype came up many times. The rearrangement uses TRBV24-1 and TRBJ2-1; D gene uncertain. The ends were cut back, 4 bases at V and 5 bases at J, with 14 bases in the middle. CDR3 size: 15 residues. The germline V gene encodes CDR1 KGHDR and CDR2 SFDVKD. CDR3 loop: CATSDPRRPNNEQFF. Written as DNA, the CDR3 is TGTGCCACCAGTGACCCTCGCCGGCCGAACAATGAGCAGTTCTTC.

This clonotype has a handful of counts. V and J are TRBV9 and TRBJ2-3, with 11 nucleotides matching TRBD2. V dropped 5 bases and J dropped 3; count of bases not matched to a gene: 17. The CDR3 is 19 amino acids. From germline, CDR1 is SGDLS and CDR2 YYNGEE. The CDR3 sequence: CASSNSGGAQGIATDTQYF. CDR3 DNA: TGTGCCAGCAGTAATAGCGGGGGGGCCCAAGGGATCGCGACAGATACGCAGTATTTT.

The V gene is TRBV18, the J gene TRBJ1-5, with D tentatively TRBD1 (5 bases). CDR1 and CDR2 (germline): KGHSH, LQKENI. V shed 4 bases and J shed 8 bases, with 12 bases lying between them. This CDR3 is built from 13 residues. The CDR3 loop is CASSRALGEPQHF. DNA of the CDR3: TGTGCCAGCTCACGGGCACTAGGGGAGCCCCAGCATTTT.

The chain joins TRBV6-1 to TRBJ1-1, with a possible D match to TRBD1 (5 bases). CDR1 is MNHNS, CDR2 SASEGT, per germline. Trimming left V 8 bases short and J 1 base short, with 14 bases between. This CDR3 has 14 amino acids. The CDR3, as DNA: TGTGCCAGCCCCCGTGGGGGGGGGAACACTGAAGCTTTCTTT. Amino acid sequence: CASPRGGGNTEAFF.

This clonotype was counted a few times. Germline is not matched at one junction end, which may reflect a read error. This chain joins TRBV12-3 or TRBV12-4 and TRBJ2-1, with 7 bases fitting TRBD1. CDR3 length: 14 residues. The CDR3 coding sequence is TGTCCCAGCAGAATTCAGGGGGCCTACAATGAGCAGTTCTTC. Amino acids: CPSRIQGAYNEQFF.

This clonotype was seen ten or more times. The V and J genes are TRBV12-3 or TRBV12-4 and TRBJ1-4; TRBD1 might be the D (6 bases). With 5 bases removed from V and 0 bases from J, the gap between germline ends came to 10 bases. CDR3 length: 15 amino acids. In nucleotides, the CDR3 is TGTGCCAGCAGTCTACAGGGTGCAACTAATGAAAAACTGTTTTTT. Its protein product is CASSLQGATNEKLFF.

The table lists this clonotype with a few counts. This sequence joins TRBV6-6 and TRBJ1-1, with D possibly TRBD1 on 5 matching bases. CDR1 and CDR2 from the germline V gene are MNHNY and SVGAGI (reference sequence). This CDR3 is 14 amino acids long. The V and J ends lost 7 bases and 5 bases respectively, with 17 bases between them. CDR3 nucleotide sequence: TGTGCCAGCACCAGATCCGGGGGTTGGACTGAAGCTTTCTTT. Its translation: CASTRSGGWTEAFF.

This clonotype was picked up a small number of times. The chain has TRBV5-1 and TRBJ1-1; 8 bases fit TRBD1. Germline values: CDR1 SGHRS, CDR2 YFSETQ. J was trimmed by 10 bases and V by 3 bases; bases with no gene match: 14. The CDR3 has 15 amino acids. The chain's CDR3 is CASSSRWTGKVGAFF. The CDR3, as DNA: TGCGCCAGCAGCTCGAGGTGGACAGGGAAAGTGGGAGCTTTCTTT.

This clonotype was counted many times. CDR3 amino acids: CASSFEGQGSGYTF. Here the CDR3 DNA reads TGTGCCAGCAGCTTTGAGGGGCAGGGAAGTGGCTACACCTTC. This chain links TRBV7-9 with TRBJ1-2; perhaps TRBD1 as D (5 bases). The germline V gene has CDR1 SEHNR and CDR2 FQNEAQ (reference sequence). The CDR3 covers 14 residues. Deletions cut 3 bases from V and 7 bases from J, with 15 bases between.

This clonotype was counted ten times or more. The chain joins TRBV3-1 to TRBJ2-1, with 8 bases that match TRBD2. The CDR3 is 16 amino acids. CDR1 is LGHDT, CDR2 YNNKEL, per germline (reference sequence). V lost 4 bases and J lost 8; bases outside the gene matches: 13. CDR3 nucleotide sequence: TGTGCCAGCAGCCCCGGAACGGGAGGGCCTCAAGATGAGCAGTTCTTC. Translation gives CASSPGTGGPQDEQFF.

This clonotype was found many times. The chain couples TRBV7-9 to TRBJ1-1; no clear D. The CDR3 runs 12 residues. V lost 5 bases to trimming and J lost 1 base, with 5 bases between them. Looked up from germline, CDR1 is SEHNR and CDR2 is FQNEAQ (reference sequence). The CDR3 spells CASSTRNTEAFF. For the CDR3, the DNA is TGTGCCAGCAGCACCAGGAACACTGAAGCTTTCTTT.

This clonotype was counted a few times. V and J are TRBV3-1 and TRBJ2-7; possibly TRBD1 for D (6 bases). This CDR3 region has 14 residues. V lost 3 bases, J lost 2 bases, and 11 bases lay in between. Germline loops: CDR1 LGHDT, CDR2 YNNKEL (reference sequence). Written as DNA, the CDR3 is TGTGCCAGCAGCCAGGCACAGGGCACCTACGAGCAGTACTTC. Amino acid sequence: CASSQAQGTYEQYF.

This clonotype was detected many times. This chain uses TRBV10-3 with TRBJ2-1; 11 bases line up with TRBD2. There are 15 residues in the CDR3. Trimming cost V 0 bases and J 5 bases; bases outside gene matches: 0. Germline CDR1 is ENHRY and CDR2 is SYGVKD. CDR3 sequence: CAISESGLADNEQFF. The DNA for the CDR3 is TGTGCCATCAGTGAGTCGGGACTAGCGGACAATGAGCAGTTCTTC.

This clonotype was seen at least ten times. The chain uses TRBV12-3 or TRBV12-4 and TRBJ1-1; TRBD1 is a possible D gene (6 bases). The CDR3 totals 15 residues. Trimming shortened V by 6 bases and J by 7 bases, and 21 bases separated the two germline ends. CDR3 sequence (DNA): TGTGCCAGCAGCGGGCAGGGGCTGAGCCGGTTTGAAGCTTTCTTT. Its translation is CASSGQGLSRFEAFF.

The chain carries TRBV29-1 and TRBJ2-5; either TRBD1 or TRBD2 may fit D (5 bases each). V lost 7 bases and J lost 5, with 11 bases in between. Germline CDR1 SQVTM, CDR2 ANQGSEA. The CDR3 has 11 amino acids. The CDR3 reads CSARQRETQYF. The CDR3 DNA follows: TGCAGCGCACGACAGCGGGAGACCCAGTACTTC.

This clonotype was seen many times. This rearrangement joins TRBV30 to TRBJ1-2; D not resolved. Germline-derived CDR1 and CDR2 are GTSNPN and SVGIG (reference sequence). The CDR3 runs to 12 residues. Between the trimmed V and J ends, which lost 1 base and 6 bases, there was a span of 9 bases. CDR3 sequence (DNA): TGTGCCTGGAGTGGCATTTGGGATGGCTACACCTTC. Residues: CAWSGIWDGYTF.